Listed below are T cell receptor beta chains from one sample, sequenced in a study of T cell responses to AZD1222 COVID-19 vaccine. Using immunoSEQ multiplex PCR, the repertoire was profiled, and TCRdb retains in-frame clones only, with some absent. This sample has approximately 190,000 clones, with approximately 92% found just once. The sequencing here drew on peripheral blood, taken on day 0 of AZD1222 vaccination. These receptors all stem from an adult in good health. CDR3s include the opening cysteine and the closing phenylalanine or tryptophan. Each record gives: D gene, clone size, J gene, V gene, CDR3 DNA, CDR3 protein. A D gene is named only where the DNA matches it firmly. Size is stated for part of the rows, as once, few or many counts, or as a class when the clone is expanded.

d_gene: .
abundance: .
j_gene: TRBJ1-2
v_gene: TRBV30
CDR3nt: TGTGCCTGGAGGGGGACGGTATATGGCTACACCTTC
CDR3aa: CAWRGTVYGYTF

d_gene: TRBD1
abundance: .
j_gene: TRBJ1-5
v_gene: TRBV27
CDR3nt: TGTGCCAGCAGTATCGACAGGGGGACTCAGCCCCAGCATTTT
CDR3aa: CASSIDRGTQPQHF

d_gene: .
abundance: .
j_gene: TRBJ2-6
v_gene: TRBV2
CDR3nt: TGTGCCAGCACCAGGGAACCTGGGGCCAACGTCCTGACTTTC
CDR3aa: CASTREPGANVLTF

d_gene: .
abundance: .
j_gene: TRBJ1-6
v_gene: TRBV2
CDR3nt: TGTGCCAGCAGTGCCCGCGCAGACTATAATTCACCCCTCCACTTT
CDR3aa: CASSARADYNSPLHF

d_gene: .
abundance: .
j_gene: TRBJ2-3
v_gene: TRBV5-1
CDR3nt: TGCGCCAGCAGCGATCTCGCCACAGATACGCAGTATTTT
CDR3aa: CASSDLATDTQYF

d_gene: TRBD1
abundance: .
j_gene: TRBJ1-4
v_gene: TRBV7-9
CDR3nt: TGTGCCAGCAGCCCCGTTAAGGGGGCGGTTGGTGAAAAACTGTTTTTT
CDR3aa: CASSPVKGAVGEKLFF

d_gene: .
abundance: .
j_gene: TRBJ2-4
v_gene: TRBV6-1
CDR3nt: TGTGCCAGCACCCTACGTAACATTCAGTACTTC
CDR3aa: CASTLRNIQYF

d_gene: .
abundance: .
j_gene: TRBJ1-4
v_gene: TRBV7-8
CDR3nt: TGTGCCAGCAGCTTATGGGGGGAGAGGGAACTGTTTTTT
CDR3aa: CASSLWGERELFF

d_gene: .
abundance: .
j_gene: TRBJ2-4
v_gene: TRBV4-1
CDR3nt: TGCGCCAGCAGCCAAGCAGGTCTATCCAAAAACATTCAGTACTTC
CDR3aa: CASSQAGLSKNIQYF

d_gene: TRBD2
abundance: few
j_gene: TRBJ2-1
v_gene: TRBV18
CDR3nt: TGTGCCAGCTCACTCTCTCGGGGGGATGAGCAGTTCTTC
CDR3aa: CASSLSRGDEQFF

d_gene: TRBD1
abundance: .
j_gene: TRBJ2-1
v_gene: TRBV5-4
CDR3nt: TGTGCCAGCAGACAGGGACAGGGCTCCTACAATGAGCAGTTCTTC
CDR3aa: CASRQGQGSYNEQFF